This TCR beta chain was documented in a study of blood T cell repertoires in COVID-19. J gave up 0 bases and V 4 bases, and 6 bases lay outside the gene matches. The CDR3 totals 16 residues. Germline CDR1 and CDR2: MNHEY and SVGEGT. Seattle cases were enrolled at active infection and followed longitudinally. The table came from immunoSEQ multiplex PCR; TCRdb's copy has only in-frame clones and leaves some out. The profile shows fewer than 450,000 clones, about 88% of them singletons. Sequencing used peripheral blood. The rearrangement uses TRBV6-2 or TRBV6-3 and TRBJ2-3, with TRBD2 matching 8 bases. The receptor's source is a woman in her seventies with COVID-19, enrolled during active disease. The CDR3 nucleotides are TGTGCCAGCAGTTTAGTAGCGGGGCCTAGCACAGATACGCAGTATTTT. Encoded protein: CASSLVAGPSTDTQYF.